This T cell receptor (beta chain) derives from a study of blood T cell repertoires in COVID-19. This clone was counted only a few times. Data came from immunoSEQ multiplex PCR; TCRdb stores just in-frame clones and leaves some out. The sample carries 390,000 or so clones, approximately 89% recorded once. This CDR3 comprises 16 residues. Between the trimmed V and J ends, which lost 4 bases and 0 bases, there was a span of 16 bases. Germline assignment: CDR1 LGHNA and CDR2 YNFKEQ. The chain uses TRBV4-2 and TRBJ2-7; a possible D gene is TRBD2 (5 bases). Sequencing was carried out using peripheral blood. The receptor was derived from a woman in her thirties with COVID-19, enrolled during active disease. In DNA, the CDR3 is TGTGCCAGCAGCCCCCTCCTAGCCCGAAGCTCCTACGAGCAGTACTTC. Residues: CASSPLLARSSYEQYF.